Presented here are 32 T cell receptor beta chains from one specimen sequenced in a study of blood T cell repertoires in COVID-19. The assay was immunoSEQ multiplex PCR, and TCRdb's table has in-frame clones only and misses some. The top ten hold 15% to 18% of the sample, which has 55,000 to 75,000 clones, about 81% seen once. Sequenced material: peripheral blood. Receptor source: an elderly man with acute or convalescent COVID-19.

This clone was counted many times. The chain carries TRBV28 and TRBJ2-3; D might be TRBD2 (6 bases). The V end was cut by 4 bases, the J end by 8 bases, with 13 bases between. Germline lookup yields CDR1 MDHEN and CDR2 SYDVKM. This CDR3 has 13 amino acids. The CDR3 sequence is CASSSRGLGTQYF. Written as DNA, the CDR3 is TGTGCCAGCAGTTCTCGGGGGTTGGGTACGCAGTATTTT.

The chain employs TRBV4-1 and TRBJ2-3; a weak D match, TRBD2 (5 bases). The germline gives CDR1 MGHRA, CDR2 YSYEKL. The CDR3 has 15 residues. Trimming stripped 5 bases from V and 0 bases from J, with 12 bases between. CDR3 loop: CASSDTRSSTDTQYF. The CDR3 DNA reads TGCGCCAGCAGCGATACTAGGTCTAGCACAGATACGCAGTATTTT.

CDR3 in DNA: TGTGCCAGCAGCGTAAGGCTAGCGGGAGAAACACCCGGGGAGCTGTTTTTT. Translated: CASSVRLAGETPGELFF. This chain uses TRBV9 with TRBJ2-2, with 10 bases fitting TRBD2. The germline V gene has CDR1 SGDLS and CDR2 YYNGEE. V lost 1 base and J lost 6; bases outside the gene matches: 9. This CDR3 region has 17 residues.

This rearrangement joins TRBV18 to TRBJ2-5; D is unclear. This CDR3 is 14 amino acids long. Trimming pared 2 bases from V and 1 base from J, leaving 8 bases between. Germline assignment: CDR1 KGHSH and CDR2 LQKENI. The CDR3 region is CASSPVTSQETQYF. CDR3 in DNA: TGTGCCAGCTCACCAGTGACTTCCCAAGAGACCCAGTACTTC.

This chain joins TRBV7-2 and TRBJ2-1; no firm D call. Trimming took off 0 bases at V and 8 bases at J, with 8 bases between the two ends. In germline, CDR1 is SGHTA, CDR2 FQGNSA. The CDR3 is 13 residues long. CDR3 sequence (DNA): TGTGCCAGCAGCTTAGCGAACCCAGATGAGCAGTTCTTC. Its translation is CASSLANPDEQFF.

J is TRBJ1-2 and V is TRBV7-9, with 9 bases lining up with TRBD1. Germline V gene lookup returns CDR1 SEHNR and CDR2 FQNEAQ (reference sequence). This CDR3 is 13 amino acids long. With V trimmed by 1 base and J by 8 bases, 2 bases remained unmatched. CDR3 coding DNA: TGTGCCAGCAGCTTAGACAGGGGGCTCGGCTACACCTTC. Amino acid sequence: CASSLDRGLGYTF.

V and J are TRBV15 and TRBJ1-1; tentative D call: TRBD1 (5 bases). Germline V gene sequence: CDR1 LNHNV, CDR2 YYDKDF (reference sequence). CDR3 length equals 15 residues. V was clipped by 3 bases and J by 1 base, with 12 bases between them. The CDR3 sequence is CATSRGGTANTEAFF. The CDR3 bases are TGTGCCACCAGCAGGGGCGGGACTGCGAACACTGAAGCTTTCTTT.

The chain has TRBV7-6 and TRBJ2-7; 12 bases are a match to TRBD2. CDR3 size: 15 residues. The germline V gene encodes CDR1 SGHVS and CDR2 FNYEAQ. V lost 1 base to trimming and J lost 2 bases; unmatched junction nucleotides: 0. CDR3: CASSLGTSGTYEQYF. The CDR3 DNA is TGTGCCAGCAGCTTAGGGACTAGCGGGACCTACGAGCAGTACTTC.

The chain combines TRBV28 with TRBJ2-5; 12 bases map to TRBD2. After removal of 5 bases from V and 0 bases from J, the junction contained 1 base not matched to a gene. From germline, CDR1 is MDHEN and CDR2 SYDVKM. The length of the CDR3 is 15 residues. This CDR3 is CASSLAGGYQETQYF. The CDR3 coding sequence is TGTGCCAGCAGTCTAGCGGGAGGGTACCAAGAGACCCAGTACTTC.

This rearrangement joins TRBV5-8 to TRBJ1-2; 9 bases agree with TRBD1. The CDR3 contains 16 residues. The germline V gene has CDR1 SGHTS and CDR2 YDEGEE. With 0 bases clipped from V and 4 bases from J, the junction kept 7 bases outside the gene matches. DNA of the CDR3: TGTGCCAGCAGCTTGGAGCTGGACAGGGGACTCTATGGCTACACCTTC. Its protein product is CASSLELDRGLYGYTF.

This clone was observed a few times. The chain is built from TRBV11-2 and TRBJ2-2; 9 positions match TRBD1. V gave up 5 bases and J gave up 5 bases; unmatched junction bases: 9. Germline V lookup: CDR1 SGHAT, CDR2 FQNNGV. The CDR3 covers 16 residues. CDR3 DNA sequence: TGTGCCAGCAGCAAAGGACAGGGGACGTGGACCGGGGAGCTGTTTTTT. It is translated as CASSKGQGTWTGELFF.

The chain couples TRBV5-1 to TRBJ2-7, with 8 bases lining up with TRBD2. Germline V lookup: CDR1 SGHRS, CDR2 YFSETQ. CDR3 length: 14 amino acids. J lost 2 bases, V lost 4 bases, and 5 bases had no gene match. CDR3 DNA: TGCGCCAGCAGCCTTAGCGGGGTCACCTACGAGCAGTACTTC. Encoded protein: CASSLSGVTYEQYF.

This clone was detected once. The V call is TRBV19, the J call TRBJ2-1; the D is unclear. Germline lookup yields CDR1 LNHDA and CDR2 SQIVND (reference sequence). This CDR3 spans 12 amino acids. V dropped 3 bases and J dropped 8 bases, with 8 bases sitting between them. CDR3 protein: CASSMRRDEQFF. The DNA of the CDR3 is TGTGCCAGTAGTATGAGGCGAGATGAGCAGTTCTTC.

This sequence joins TRBV19 and TRBJ2-1; D might be TRBD1 (5 bases). Germline values: CDR1 LNHDA, CDR2 SQIVND (reference sequence). Trimming took 0 bases from V and 8 from J, leaving 14 bases between them. The CDR3 spans 15 residues. This CDR3 is CASSIDLRQFDEQFF. CDR3 nucleotides: TGTGCCAGTAGTATAGATCTAAGACAGTTCGATGAGCAGTTCTTC.

This chain links TRBV10-3 with TRBJ1-1; a possible D gene is TRBD1 (6 bases). The CDR3 has 13 residues. The germline CDR1 and CDR2 sequences are ENHRY and SYGVKD. V lost 6 bases and J 3 bases, leaving 11 bases between the germline ends. The CDR3 bases are TGTGCCATCAGGGGACACCTAGACACTGAAGCTTTCTTT. It translates to CAIRGHLDTEAFF.

Worth noting for this clone: Germline and junction disagree at one end, which may indicate a read error. J is TRBJ1-5 and V is TRBV7-7; D is undetermined. This CDR3 comprises 15 residues. From germline, CDR1 is SSHAT and CDR2 FNYEAQ (reference sequence). The CDR3 sequence is CASSSGLPSNQPQHF. The CDR3 DNA reads TGTGCTAGCAGCTCCGGGTTACCTAGCAATCAGCCCCAGCATTTT.

The rearrangement uses TRBV6-6 and TRBJ1-2, with TRBD1 as a possible D gene (6 bases). CDR3 length equals 16 residues. V dropped 9 bases and J dropped 2 bases, with 22 bases sitting between them. From germline, CDR1 is MNHNY and CDR2 SVGAGI (reference sequence). As DNA, the CDR3 is TGTGCCAGTAGCCCCCGGGCCGGCACAGGGAACTATGGCTACACCTTC. It yields the protein CASSPRAGTGNYGYTF.

V is TRBV2 and J is TRBJ2-3; TRBD1 matches at 12 bases. There are 15 residues in the CDR3. V was clipped by 5 bases and J by 5 bases; unmatched bases: 5. Germline CDR1 SNHLY, CDR2 FYNNEI. The CDR3 bases are TGTGCCAGCAGTCCGGGACAGGGGGCAGGAGATACGCAGTATTTT. Translating it yields CASSPGQGAGDTQYF.

The V gene is TRBV5-4, the J gene TRBJ2-5, with 7 positions matching TRBD2. The CDR3 has 15 residues. CDR1 SGHNT and CDR2 YYREEE come from the germline V gene (reference sequence). After removal of 5 bases from V and 1 base from J, the junction contained 8 bases not matched to a gene. The CDR3 nucleotides read TGTGCCAGCAGTCCGAGACTAGCTGGCCAAGAGACCCAGTACTTC. The encoded protein is CASSPRLAGQETQYF.

The V call is TRBV19, the J call TRBJ2-5, with a tentative D call TRBD1 (5 bases). The CDR3 runs 14 residues. From germline, CDR1 is LNHDA and CDR2 SQIVND (reference sequence). Deletions cut 3 bases from V and 4 bases from J, with 12 bases between. The CDR3 loop reads CASSIQGRAETQYF. CDR3 nucleotides: TGTGCCAGTAGTATTCAGGGTAGAGCAGAGACCCAGTACTTC. The variable domain in full, with the rest retrieved from reference TRBV19 and TRBJ2-5, is DGGITQSPKYLFRKEGQNVTLSCEQNLNHDAMYWYRQDPGQGLRLIYYSQIVNDFQKGDIAEGYSVSREKKESFPLTVTSAQKNPTAFYLCASSIQGRAETQYFGPGTRLLVL.

V and J are TRBV18 and TRBJ1-2, with 8 bases identical to TRBD1. The CDR3 length is 13 residues. Per the germline V gene, CDR1 is KGHSH and CDR2 is LQKENI. V shed 5 bases and J 3 bases; nucleotides not matched to a gene: 2. CDR3: CASSAGQDYGYTF. CDR3 DNA sequence: TGTGCCAGCTCAGCGGGACAGGACTATGGCTACACCTTC.

The chain uses TRBV4-3 and TRBJ2-2; 8 bases agree with TRBD1. CDR3 length: 17 amino acids. Per the germline V gene, CDR1 is LGHNA and CDR2 is YSLEER. Germline trimming cut 0 bases from V and 2 bases from J; bases unmatched to any gene: 5. The CDR3 loop is CASSQDSGGRNTGELFF. The CDR3 DNA reads TGCGCCAGCAGCCAAGACTCAGGGGGCCGAAACACCGGGGAGCTGTTTTTT.

This clone was counted a few times. The chain recombines TRBV9 with TRBJ2-5; 14 bases fit TRBD2. The CDR3 is 16 residues long. Per germline, CDR1 SGDLS and CDR2 YYNGEE. With 3 bases clipped from V and 4 bases from J, the junction kept 5 bases outside the gene matches. The CDR3 coding sequence is TGTGCCAGCAGCGACGGGACTAGCGGGAGTCGAGAGACCCAGTACTTC. It yields the protein CASSDGTSGSRETQYF.

The chain carries TRBV4-2 and TRBJ1-4; D remains ambiguous. V shed 5 bases and J shed 6 bases, with 10 bases lying between them. The CDR3 spans 13 residues. Germline V gives CDR1 LGHNA, CDR2 YNFKEQ. In DNA form, the CDR3 reads TGTGCCAGCAGCTTGCGCGAGGATGAAAAACTGTTTTTT. Its protein product is CASSLREDEKLFF.

The chain links TRBV18 to TRBJ2-1, with 12 bases that match TRBD2. The CDR3 has 16 residues. Germline CDR1 is KGHSH and CDR2 is LQKENI. V shed 6 bases, J shed 5 bases, and the junction held 8 bases outside the gene matches. The CDR3 reads CASSQTSGSTHNEQFF. CDR3 DNA: TGTGCCAGCTCTCAGACTAGCGGGAGTACCCACAATGAGCAGTTCTTC.

J is TRBJ1-5 and V is TRBV2; D remains ambiguous. Trimming removed 7 bases from V and 5 bases from J, with 18 bases in between. Germline CDR1 and CDR2: SNHLY and FYNNEI. CDR3 size: 15 residues. CDR3 residues: CASKDLPLPDQPQHF. CDR3 sequence (DNA): TGTGCCAGCAAGGACTTACCTCTCCCTGATCAGCCCCAGCATTTT.

This chain joins TRBV28 and TRBJ1-5, with 7 nucleotides matching TRBD1. In germline, CDR1 is MDHEN, CDR2 SYDVKM. This CDR3 spans 15 amino acids. J gave up 5 bases and V 1 base, and 5 bases lay outside the gene matches. The CDR3 bases are TGTGCCAGCAGTTTATTCCGGGACAGACATCAGCCCCAGCATTTT. Its translation: CASSLFRDRHQPQHF.

The V and J genes are TRBV5-4 and TRBJ2-1, with TRBD2 matching over 15 bases. Trimming cost V 5 bases and J 1 base; bases outside gene matches: 7. Germline V gene data show CDR1 as SGHNT and CDR2 as YYREEE (reference sequence). The CDR3 length is 18 residues. As DNA, the CDR3 is TGTGCCAGCAGTTCAGGGACTAGCGGGAGGCAATCCTACAATGAGCAGTTCTTC. It specifies CASSSGTSGRQSYNEQFF.

This clone appeared once. The sample carries other DNA sequences with the same CDR3. The genes are TRBV18 and TRBJ1-5; D uncertain. Germline values: CDR1 KGHSH, CDR2 LQKENI. Trimming took off 2 bases at V and 4 bases at J, with 6 bases between the two ends. CDR3 length: 13 residues. The CDR3 loop reads CASSPGSNQPQHF. In DNA form, the CDR3 reads TGTGCCAGCTCACCAGGGAGTAATCAGCCCCAGCATTTT.

This rearrangement joins TRBV5-6 to TRBJ1-2; D is perhaps TRBD1 (5 bases). The CDR3 has 14 amino acids. The germline V gene encodes CDR1 SGHDT and CDR2 YYEEEE. V dropped 6 bases and J dropped 5 bases, with 17 bases sitting between them. CDR3 nucleotide sequence: TGTGCCAGCACCGGGGGAGGGTTCGGGTATGGCTACACCTTC. It encodes CASTGGGFGYGYTF. The full variable domain, with the rest looked up from reference TRBV5-6 and TRBJ1-2, is DAGVTQSPTHLIKTRGQQVTLRCSPKSGHDTVSWYQQALGQGPQFIFQYYEEEERQRGNFPDRFSGHQFPNYSSELNVNALLLGDSALYLCASTGGGFGYGYTFGSGTRLTVV.

The genes are TRBV21-1 and TRBJ2-7; the DNA was not used to check the table's D call, TRBD1. TRBV21-1 has pseudogene status. CDR3 length: 13 residues. Written as DNA, the CDR3 is TGTGCCAGCAGGAAGGGACAGGGGCGCGAGCAGTACTTC. Protein sequence: CASRKGQGREQYF.

The chain links TRBV29-1 to TRBJ1-1, with TRBD1 matching 8 bases. The CDR3 spans 13 residues. CDR1 is SQVTM and CDR2 is ANQGSEA in the germline V gene. Germline trimming cut 3 bases from V and 4 bases from J; bases unmatched to any gene: 4. The CDR3 coding sequence is TGCAGCGTTGATGGGGGACAGGTCACTGAAGCTTTCTTT. It specifies CSVDGGQVTEAFF.